The text below deals with one T cell receptor beta chain. Its antigen remains undetermined. No clone much larger than this one lies a single base away; base qualities are absent. This entry belongs to a study of CD8 T cells in Susac syndrome (dated by TCRdb to about 2019). Notes on the research overall: Repertoire sequencing was used to test whether CD8+ T cell activation and differentiation in Susac syndrome was antigen driven.

Overall results and qualifications from the work: The number of individuals in the TCR sequencing and HLA analysis was recognized as being relatively small.

V is pared back by 1 base and J by 8 bases, with 8 bases lying between the germline termini. The CDR3, cysteine through phenylalanine, is 11 amino acids long. Only the CDR3 DNA is retained, 33 bases long and in frame from the first base. The germline V gene supplies CDR1 SQVTM and CDR2 ANQGSEA. RNA was extracted using the RNeasy kit, and about 0.5 to 1 ug of the RNA was reverse transcribed with random hexamers. The immunoSEQ multiplex PCR assay, which covers 54 Vbeta and 13 Jbeta segments, was used to amplify TCR beta CDR3 regions. PCR amplification bias was corrected by using a synthetic template baseline for primer optimization and computational correction. As for how the authors treated the data: Only productive sequences were kept, with reads annotated to V, D and J genes according to IMGT and analyzed in immunoSEQ Analyzer. Clonality was calculated as one minus the Shannon entropy normalized by log2 of the number of productive unique sequences. For each patient and control, public and private clones were evaluated among the 100 most prevalent clones. Clones were defined as Susac-specific if absent from the healthy and MS cohorts, from approximately 1,100 published viral clones and from other ImmuneACCESS disease sequences. The public reads were reprocessed in TCRdb via fastp at Q25 and MiXCR, keeping in-frame beta chains. Entries that share a CDR3 protein sequence are merged under the most common genes and DNA. These V and J calls are TCRdb output, not the study's own analysis. Here the sample has 120,000 to 150,000 distinct CDR3 sequences; roughly 94% occur a single time. Of the sample, over 0.07% is held by the ten largest clones.

Peripheral blood CD8+ and CD4+ T cells from healthy donors, Susac syndrome patients and multiple sclerosis patients were profiled by high-throughput TCR beta sequencing. Healthy donors were age- and sex-matched controls. CD8+ TEMRA cells were enriched by FACS, while bulk CD8+ and CD4+ T cells were purified by magnetic negative isolation. Blood was collected in EDTA tubes and processed within 24 hours, with PBMCs isolated through density gradient centrifugation. PBMCs intended for TCR sequencing were cryopreserved in liquid nitrogen and were subsequently thawed in a 37 degrees C water bath. The sorted or isolated CD4+, CD8+ and CD8+ TEMRA cells reached a purity of at least 90%.

In this chain, TRBV29-1 is recombined with TRBJ1-2, with the D gene uncertain. Sequenced sample: CD4+ T cells from PBMCs. The clonotype was recovered from a human donor in good health. CDR3 loop: CSVEGMGGYTF. In nucleotide form, the sequence is TGCAGCGTTGAAGGGATGGGGGGCTACACCTTC.